The sequence of this T cell receptor (beta chain) was determined in a study of CD8 T cells in Susac syndrome. As judged by recently defined diagnostic criteria, patients with Susac syndrome had definite or probable disease. This CDR3 is 15 amino acids long. From germline, CDR1 is MDHEN and CDR2 SYDVKM. V lost 4 bases and J lost 6; bases outside the gene matches: 10. Reverse transcription used about 0.45 to 1 ug RNA and random hexamers. TCRdb independently ran MiXCR on the immunoSEQ multiplex PCR reads; one entry per CDR3 protein. The sample lists around 230,000 distinct CDR3 sequences, 90% to 96% occurring once.

This receptor was identified in a human donor with Susac syndrome. V and J are TRBV28 and TRBJ2-5, with 8 nucleotides matching TRBD2. The sample was CD4+ T cells from PBMCs. CDR3 coding DNA: TGTGCCAGCAGTTCTCTCACTAGCGGCTCACAGACCCAGTACTTC. This encodes CASSSLTSGSQTQYF. Based on the CDR3 plus reference TRBV28 and TRBJ2-5, the full variable domain is DVKVTQSSRYLVKRTGEKVFLECVQDMDHENMFWYRQDPGLGLRLIYFSYDVKMKEKGDIPEGYSVSREKKERFSLILESASTNQTSMYLCASSSLTSGSQTQYFGPGTRLLVL.